This entry features one T cell receptor (beta chain) sequence. The antigen is undetermined. The data were obtained in a study of human T cells and chemical hapten exposure. Study conclusions and caveats: Sensitization with DPC brought no change to TCRs above 1 in 1000 in frequency.

As the library was built, unique molecular identifiers were attached to individual cDNA molecules. TCRdb reanalysed the 5' RACE reads using MiXCR and keeps one entry per CDR3 protein. The sample shows about 80,000 distinct CDR3 sequences, around 15% of them seen only once. The total RNA was obtained from whole blood that was not fractionated. The sequence was obtained from a female donor in good health.

The CDR3 DNA sequence: TGTGCCAGCAGCTTGGCTCTACGGTCAGCCTCCTACGAGCAGTACTTC. Its translation is CASSLALRSASYEQYF. The chain recombines TRBV5-6 with TRBJ2-7, with D hard to call. The germline V gene has CDR1 SGHDT and CDR2 YYEEEE. V lost 0 bases and J lost 0, with 13 bases in between. CDR3 size: 16 residues.